The next 28 T cell receptor beta chains were all read from a single sample in a study of CD8+ T cells in alopecia areata. Treatment here: oral pan-JAK inhibitor, 5-10 mg twice daily. RNA extraction and reverse transcription yielded cDNA as sequencing template. The method was immunoSEQ multiplex PCR; TCRdb's version includes in-frame clones alone and lacks a portion of them. The table shows 180,000 or so clones, with over 45% occurring only once. The sample here was CD4+ T cells sorted from blood, taken at week 24, from a patient treated with tofacitinib. The receptors come from a human donor with alopecia areata.

V gene TRBV5-6 combines with J gene TRBJ1-5; D gene ambiguous. CDR1 is SGHDT and CDR2 is YYEEEE in the germline V gene. The CDR3 totals 13 residues. Trimming pared 1 base from V and 5 bases from J, leaving 7 bases between. The DNA of the CDR3 is TGTGCCAGCAGCTTGTATTCTCATCAGCCCCAGCATTTT. Its protein is CASSLYSHQPQHF. Full variable domain (missing parts from reference TRBV5-6 and TRBJ1-5): DAGVTQSPTHLIKTRGQQVTLRCSPKSGHDTVSWYQQALGQGPQFIFQYYEEEERQRGNFPDRFSGHQFPNYSSELNVNALLLGDSALYLCASSLYSHQPQHFGDGTRLSIL.

This clone was picked up one time. The rearrangement joins TRBV30 to TRBJ2-1; 7 nucleotides line up with TRBD1. The V and J ends lost 5 bases and 8 bases, in that order; junction bases with no gene match: 6. Germline CDR1 and CDR2: GTSNPN and SVGIG (reference sequence). CDR3 length: 12 residues. The CDR3 nucleotides read TGTGCCTGGGCTAGGGGGCGGGATGAGCAGTTCTTC. This gives the protein CAWARGRDEQFF.

The J gene is TRBJ2-3, the V gene TRBV10-2, with 7 bases matching TRBD2. There are 17 residues in the CDR3. V lost 6 bases, J lost 5 bases, and 17 bases stayed unmatched. Per the germline V gene, CDR1 is WSHSY and CDR2 is SAAADI. CDR3 in amino acids: CASRESPRTRNGDTQYF. The CDR3 DNA sequence: TGCGCCAGCAGAGAAAGTCCCCGGACTAGGAACGGAGATACGCAGTATTTT.

In its sample, this clone was seen a few times. V usage is TRBV29-1 and J usage is TRBJ1-4; the match to TRBD1 covers 10 bases. Germline V gene data show CDR1 as SQVTM and CDR2 as ANQGSEA. The V segment lost 7 bases and the J segment 6 bases; nucleotides outside the gene matches: 8. CDR3 length: 14 amino acids. CDR3 bases: TGCAGCGCTAAAAGGGGGACAGGGGATGAAAAACTGTTTTTT. Translated, it gives CSAKRGTGDEKLFF. Filled out from reference TRBV29-1 and TRBJ1-4, the complete variable domain reads SAVISQKPSRDICQRGTSLTIQCQVDSQVTMMFWYRQQPGQSLTLIATANQGSEATYESGFVIDKFPISRPNLTFSTLTVSNMSPEDSSIYLCSAKRGTGDEKLFFGSGTQLSVL.

J is TRBJ2-2 and V is TRBV11-2; 7 bases are a match to TRBD2. The CDR3 totals 15 residues. V lost 2 bases, J lost 1 base, and 1 base stayed unmatched. The germline CDR1 and CDR2 sequences are SGHAT and FQNNGV. The CDR3 here is CASSLTGGNTGELFF. The DNA of the CDR3 is TGTGCCAGCAGCTTAACGGGGGGGAACACCGGGGAGCTGTTTTTT.

This clone was picked up one time. The V gene is TRBV7-9, the J gene TRBJ2-5; the D gene is possibly TRBD2 (6 bases). There are 15 residues in the CDR3. V lost 6 bases, J lost 5 bases, and 19 bases lay in between. Germline V lookup: CDR1 SEHNR, CDR2 FQNEAQ (reference sequence). The CDR3 DNA reads as TGTGCCAGCAGTTCGACACTGGAGGGAAGGGAGACCCAGTACTTC. It specifies CASSSTLEGRETQYF.

A few counts support this clone. This sequence joins TRBV29-1 and TRBJ1-1, with unresolved D. The CDR3 extends over 15 amino acids. CDR1 and CDR2 (germline): SQVTM, ANQGSEA. V was pared by 3 bases and J by 0 bases, with 14 bases between. This CDR3 is CSVEQTRLMNTEAFF. The CDR3 DNA sequence: TGCAGCGTTGAGCAGACACGGCTCATGAACACTGAAGCTTTCTTT.

This chain connects TRBV5-4 to TRBJ2-7, with TRBD1 identical over 8 bases. V gave up 1 base and J gave up 4 bases; unmatched junction bases: 7. Germline V CDR1 and CDR2: SGHNT, YYREEE (reference sequence). The CDR3 is made up of 15 amino acids. In nucleotides, the CDR3 is TGTGCCAGCAGCTTGTCTCGGGACAGGAATTACGAGCAGTACTTC. Its translation is CASSLSRDRNYEQYF.

The chain joins TRBV9 to TRBJ2-7; 8 positions agree with TRBD1. With V trimmed by 3 bases and J by 9 bases, 8 bases remained unmatched. Germline V gives CDR1 SGDLS, CDR2 YYNGEE. This CDR3 spans 13 amino acids. CDR3 nucleotides: TGTGCCAGCAGCGCAGGACAGGGACTGTGGCAGTACTTC. Translated: CASSAGQGLWQYF. The full variable domain, rest sourced from reference TRBV9 and TRBJ2-7, is DSGVTQTPKHLITATGQRVTLRCSPRSGDLSVYWYQQSLDQGLQFLIQYYNGEERAKGNILERFSAQQFPDLHSELNLSSLELGDSALYFCASSAGQGLWQYFGPGTRLTVT.

The chain has TRBV18 and TRBJ2-5, with D perhaps matching TRBD2 (5 bases). There are 15 residues in the CDR3. Germline V gene sequence: CDR1 KGHSH, CDR2 LQKENI. Between the trimmed V and J ends, which lost 3 bases and 2 bases, there was a span of 13 bases. DNA of the CDR3: TGTGCCAGCTCACCGACACGGGAACAACAAGAGACCCAGTACTTC. It translates to CASSPTREQQETQYF.

CDR3 bases: TGTGCCTGGACATTAGCGGGAGGAGTCCGGGAGACCCAGTACTTC. It yields the protein CAWTLAGGVRETQYF. The V and J genes are TRBV30 and TRBJ2-5; 10 bases agree with TRBD2. The CDR3 consists of 15 residues. Germline CDR1 reads GTSNPN; CDR2 reads SVGIG (reference sequence). V lost 4 bases, J lost 5 bases, and 10 bases stayed unmatched.

The CDR3 nucleotides are TGTGCCATCAGCGGAACAGGGGGGCCGACTACCGAGCAGTACTTC. It encodes CAISGTGGPTTEQYF. The chain joins TRBV10-3 to TRBJ2-7, with 8 bases that match TRBD1. The CDR3 contains 15 residues. V trimming: 6 bases; J trimming: 6 bases; junction bases outside the gene matches: 13. Germline CDR1 ENHRY, CDR2 SYGVKD.

The chain carries TRBV5-1 and TRBJ2-7; TRBD1 is a possible D gene (6 bases). This CDR3 spans 15 amino acids. Trimming took 0 bases from V and 0 from J, leaving 10 bases between them. Germline-derived CDR1 and CDR2 are SGHRS and YFSETQ. The CDR3 reads CASSLVPGDSYEQYF. As DNA, the CDR3 is TGCGCCAGCAGCTTGGTACCAGGGGACTCCTACGAGCAGTACTTC.

A single count supports this clone. The junction departs from the called germline gene at one end, perhaps through a read error. V is TRBV19 and J is TRBJ2-7, with TRBD1 as a possible D gene (6 bases). This CDR3 has 14 amino acids. Germline values: CDR1 LNHDA, CDR2 SQIVND (reference sequence). The CDR3 sequence is CASNPQGALNEQLF. CDR3 DNA sequence: TGTGCCAGTAACCCACAGGGTGCCCTTAATGAGCAGCTCTTC. The complete variable domain, with remaining parts taken from reference TRBV19 and TRBJ2-7, reads DGGITQSPKYLFRKEGQNVTLSCEQNLNHDAMYWYRQDPGQGLRLIYYSQIVNDFQKGDIAEGYSVSREKKESFPLTVTSAQKNPTAFYLCASNPQGALNEQLFGPGTRLTVT.

Only a few counts were recorded for this clone. The rearrangement uses TRBV7-3 and TRBJ1-6; 7 positions match TRBD1. CDR3 size: 15 residues. Trimming took 5 bases from V and 7 from J; bases not matched to a gene: 8. CDR1 and CDR2 from the germline V gene are SGHTA and FQGTGA. The CDR3 sequence is CASSATGQLNSPLHF. The CDR3 nucleotides are TGTGCCAGCAGCGCTACGGGACAGTTAAATTCACCCCTCCACTTT.

This clone has just one count. The CDR3 DNA is TGTGCCAGCAGCTTAAATCCCGGACGGCAAGAGACCCAGTACTTC. Translation: CASSLNPGRQETQYF. The V gene is TRBV7-2, the J gene TRBJ2-5, with D unclear. The CDR3 is made up of 15 amino acids. CDR1 SGHTA and CDR2 FQGNSA come from the germline V gene. With 2 bases removed from V and 2 bases from J, the gap between germline ends came to 12 bases.

V is TRBV7-8 and J is TRBJ1-2; 7 bases match TRBD1. The CDR3 length is 14 residues. V lost 5 bases, J lost 3 bases, and 6 bases stayed unmatched. CDR1 and CDR2 (germline): SGHVS, FQNEAQ. CDR3 protein: CASSRGQTYYGYTF. In DNA, the CDR3 is TGTGCCAGCAGCCGGGGACAGACCTACTATGGCTACACCTTC.

The sample holds a few counts of this clone. The V gene is TRBV7-3, the J gene TRBJ1-1, with 7 bases aligning to TRBD1. The CDR3 totals 14 residues. CDR1 and CDR2 (germline): SGHTA, FQGTGA. J lost 3 bases, V lost 1 base, and 2 bases had no gene match. CDR3 nucleotide sequence: TGTGCCAGCAGCTTAAAGGGGGCAGACACTGAAGCTTTCTTT. The encoded protein is CASSLKGADTEAFF.

This clone was detected only a few times. The rearrangement joins TRBV4-3 to TRBJ2-7; no definite D call. The V gene's germline CDR1 is LGHNA and CDR2 YSLEER. This CDR3 region has 15 residues. Trimming removed 2 bases at V and 1 base at J, with 12 bases between. The CDR3: CASSQTHRGSYEQYF. CDR3 nucleotides: TGCGCCAGCAGCCAAACCCACCGAGGATCCTACGAGCAGTACTTC.

The genes are TRBV4-3 and TRBJ1-2; 9 bases map to TRBD1. In germline, CDR1 is LGHNA, CDR2 YSLEER. This CDR3 region has 15 residues. Trimming removed 1 base from V and 4 bases from J; junction bases left unmatched: 4. CDR3 in amino acids: CASSQAQGAVYGYTF. In DNA, the CDR3 is TGCGCCAGCAGCCAAGCACAGGGGGCCGTCTATGGCTACACCTTC.

The gene calls are TRBV4-1 and TRBJ2-3; tentatively, D is TRBD1 (6 bases). CDR3 size: 15 residues. V was pared by 4 bases and J by 4 bases, with 15 bases between. Germline assignment: CDR1 MGHRA and CDR2 YSYEKL. As DNA, the CDR3 is TGCGCCAGCAGCCTGAACAGGGTCCACGCAGATACGCAGTATTTT. Its translation: CASSLNRVHADTQYF.

The chain uses TRBV9 and TRBJ2-1, with D perhaps matching TRBD2 (5 bases). The CDR3 sequence is 19 residues long. V was clipped by 0 bases and J by 0 bases, with 19 bases between them. Germline V lookup: CDR1 SGDLS, CDR2 YYNGEE. The CDR3 DNA reads TGTGCCAGCAGCGTAGGCCCGCGTCAAGCGGAAGGCTCCTACAATGAGCAGTTCTTC. It translates to CASSVGPRQAEGSYNEQFF.

In its sample, this clone was seen a few times. V is TRBV18 and J is TRBJ2-5; no clear D gene. The V end was cut by 3 bases, the J end by 2 bases, with 10 bases between. This CDR3 comprises 14 residues. The germline gives CDR1 KGHSH, CDR2 LQKENI. The CDR3 reads CASSPLTEQETQYF. The CDR3, as DNA: TGTGCCAGCTCACCTCTCACAGAACAAGAGACCCAGTACTTC. Looking up the rest from reference TRBV18 and TRBJ2-5 gives the full variable domain: NAGVMQNPRHLVRRRGQEARLRCSPMKGHSHVYWYRQLPEEGLKFMVYLQKENIIDESGMPKERFSAEFPKEGPSILRIQQVVRGDSAAYFCASSPLTEQETQYFGPGTRLLVL.

This clone was picked up a small number of times. The J gene is TRBJ2-4, the V gene TRBV7-8, with D tentatively TRBD1 (6 bases). This CDR3 comprises 19 residues. Trimming shortened V by 4 bases and J by 1 base, and 23 bases separated the two germline ends. CDR1 is SGHVS, CDR2 FQNEAQ, per germline. The CDR3 coding sequence is TGTGCCAGCAGCTCACATGCAGGTTCCTCGCAGGGGGCCAAAAACATTCAGTACTTC. The encoded protein is CASSSHAGSSQGAKNIQYF. The entire variable domain, with the rest obtained from reference TRBV7-8 and TRBJ2-4, is as follows: GAGVSQSPRYKVAKRGQDVALRCDPISGHVSLFWYQQALGQGPEFLTYFQNEAQLDKSGLPSDRFFAERPEGSVSTLKIQRTQQEDSAVYLCASSSHAGSSQGAKNIQYFGAGTRLSVL.

This clone occurred a few times. The V and J genes are TRBV6-5 and TRBJ2-7; 7 bases align to TRBD2. Unmatched junction bases numbered 9, after V lost 6 bases and J lost 7 bases. This CDR3 has 13 amino acids. Germline V gives CDR1 MNHEY, CDR2 SVGAGI. CDR3 sequence (DNA): TGTGCCAGCAGCAGGGACTACACGGGGGAGCAGTACTTC. Its protein product is CASSRDYTGEQYF.

This clone was seen only once. J is TRBJ2-4 and V is TRBV6-6; TRBD2 might be the D (6 bases). This CDR3 is 14 amino acids long. Germline-derived CDR1 and CDR2 are MNHNY and SVGAGI (reference sequence). Trimming took 6 bases from V and 6 from J, leaving 15 bases between them. CDR3 loop: CASSWRGFPNIQYF. For the CDR3, the DNA is TGTGCCAGCAGCTGGAGGGGATTTCCAAACATTCAGTACTTC.

This clone was recorded a few times. This rearrangement joins TRBV4-1 to TRBJ1-5; the D gene is possibly TRBD1 (5 bases). The CDR3 is made up of 13 amino acids. The ends were cut back, 6 bases at V and 5 bases at J, with 11 bases in the middle. Germline lookup yields CDR1 MGHRA and CDR2 YSYEKL. The CDR3 sequence is CASSFRGDQPQHF. The CDR3 region has the DNA TGCGCCAGCAGTTTTAGGGGAGATCAGCCCCAGCATTTT.

The gene calls are TRBV7-9 and TRBJ2-7; D tentatively reads TRBD1 or TRBD2 (5 bases each). CDR3 length: 14 residues. CDR1 SEHNR and CDR2 FQNEAQ come from the germline V gene (reference sequence). Trimming pared 1 base from V and 3 bases from J, leaving 10 bases between. The CDR3 DNA sequence: TGTGCCAGCAGCTTAGGTCTGGGGGTCTACGAGCAGTACTTC. Translation gives CASSLGLGVYEQYF.